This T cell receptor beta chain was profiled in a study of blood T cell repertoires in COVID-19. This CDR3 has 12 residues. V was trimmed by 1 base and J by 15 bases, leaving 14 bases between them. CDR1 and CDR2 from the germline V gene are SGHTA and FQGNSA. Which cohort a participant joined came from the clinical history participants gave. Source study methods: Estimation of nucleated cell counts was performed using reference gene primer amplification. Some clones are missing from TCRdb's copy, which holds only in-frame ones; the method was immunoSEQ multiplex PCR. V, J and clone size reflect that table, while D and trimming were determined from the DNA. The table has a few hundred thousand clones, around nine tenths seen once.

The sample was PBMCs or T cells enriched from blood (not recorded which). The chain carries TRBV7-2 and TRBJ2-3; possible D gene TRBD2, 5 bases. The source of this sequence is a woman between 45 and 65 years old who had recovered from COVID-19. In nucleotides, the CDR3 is TGTGCCAGCAGCTTAGAGGTCGGGGAGCATTATTTT. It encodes CASSLEVGEHYF.